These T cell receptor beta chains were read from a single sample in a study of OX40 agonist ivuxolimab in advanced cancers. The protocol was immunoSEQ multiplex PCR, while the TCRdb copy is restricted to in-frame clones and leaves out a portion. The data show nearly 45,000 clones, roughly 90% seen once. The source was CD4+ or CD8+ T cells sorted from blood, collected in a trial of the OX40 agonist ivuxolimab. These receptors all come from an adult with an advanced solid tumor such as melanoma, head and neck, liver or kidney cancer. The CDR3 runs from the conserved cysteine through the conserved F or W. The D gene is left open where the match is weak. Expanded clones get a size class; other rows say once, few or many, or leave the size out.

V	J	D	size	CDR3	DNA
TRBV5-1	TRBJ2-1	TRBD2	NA	CASSSFGGRAYNEQFF	TGCGCCAGCAGCTCATTTGGCGGGAGGGCCTACAATGAGCAGTTCTTC
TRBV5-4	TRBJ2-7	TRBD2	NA	CASSLGTSAYEQYF	TGTGCCAGCAGCTTGGGAACTAGCGCGTACGAGCAGTACTTC
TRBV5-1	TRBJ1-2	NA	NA	CASSGQGLTNYGYTF	TGCGCCAGCTCGGGGCAGGGGCTTACTAACTATGGCTACACCTTC
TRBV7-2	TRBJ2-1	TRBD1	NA	CASSKHRGRYNEQFF	TGTGCCAGCAGCAAGCACAGGGGAAGGTACAATGAGCAGTTCTTC
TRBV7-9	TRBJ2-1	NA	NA	CASSLFEGSYNEQFF	TGTGCCAGCAGCTTATTTGAGGGGAGCTACAATGAGCAGTTCTTC
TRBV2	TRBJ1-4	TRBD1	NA	CASSDDVDRVDEKLFF	TGTGCCAGCAGTGATGATGTCGACAGGGTAGATGAAAAACTGTTTTTT
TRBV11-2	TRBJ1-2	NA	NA	CASSLVSGPGARGYTF	TGTGCCAGCAGCTTAGTATCGGGCCCGGGGGCGCGTGGCTACACCTTC
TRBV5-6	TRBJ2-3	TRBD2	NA	CASSSDPGTSGRYTDTQYF	TGTGCCAGCAGCTCCGACCCCGGGACTAGCGGGAGATACACAGATACGCAGTATTTT
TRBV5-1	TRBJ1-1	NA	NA	CASSFGSTEAFF	TGCGCCAGCAGCTTTGGGAGCACTGAAGCTTTCTTT
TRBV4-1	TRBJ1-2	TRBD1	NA	CASSQDWTGGGYTF	TGCGCCAGCAGCCAAGATTGGACAGGAGGTGGCTACACCTTC
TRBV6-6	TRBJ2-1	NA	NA	CASNKGGVTYNEQFF	TGTGCCAGCAATAAAGGGGGGGTTACCTACAATGAGCAGTTCTTC
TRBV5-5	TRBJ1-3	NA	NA	CASSFGLERVSGNTIYF	TGTGCCAGCAGCTTCGGATTGGAGAGGGTCTCTGGAAACACCATATATTTT
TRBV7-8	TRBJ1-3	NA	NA	CASSLLSSGNTIYF	TGTGCCAGCAGCCTATTGAGCTCTGGAAACACCATATATTTT
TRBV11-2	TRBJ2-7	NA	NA	CASSLEGVEQYF	TGTGCCAGCAGCTTAGAGGGGGTCGAGCAGTACTTC
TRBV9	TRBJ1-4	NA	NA	CASSYGRGGGNEKLFF	TGTGCCAGCAGCTACGGCCGGGGCGGGGGTAATGAAAAACTGTTTTTT
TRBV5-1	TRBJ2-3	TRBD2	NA	CASTLAGGPDTQYF	TGCGCCAGTACCCTAGCGGGAGGACCAGATACGCAGTATTTT
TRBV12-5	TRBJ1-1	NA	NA	CASGLGQSNTEAFF	TGTGCTAGTGGTTTGGGACAGTCGAACACTGAAGCTTTCTTT
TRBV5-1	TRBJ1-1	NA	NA	CASSLVDTEAFF	TGCGCCAGCAGCCTGGTTGACACTGAAGCTTTCTTT
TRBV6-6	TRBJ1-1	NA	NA	CASSYLGAGNTEAFF	TGTGCCAGCAGTTACCTAGGCGCGGGGAACACTGAAGCTTTCTTT
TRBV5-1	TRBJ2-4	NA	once	CASSPGVVGATKNIQYF	TGCGCCAGCAGCCCCGGCGTTGTCGGGGCTACTAAAAACATTCAGTACTTC
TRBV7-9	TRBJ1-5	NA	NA	CASSLEVEPQHF	TGTGCCAGCAGCTTAGAGGTTGAGCCCCAGCATTTT
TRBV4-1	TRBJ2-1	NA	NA	CASSQEIDSYNEQFF	TGCGCCAGCAGCCAAGAAATCGACTCCTACAATGAGCAGTTCTTC
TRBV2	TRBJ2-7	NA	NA	CASSEGTVTYEQYF	TGTGCCAGCAGTGAAGGGACAGTCACCTACGAGCAGTACTTC
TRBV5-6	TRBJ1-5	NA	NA	CASSLLGQPQHF	TGTGCCAGCAGCTTGTTAGGTCAGCCCCAGCATTTT
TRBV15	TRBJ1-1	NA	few	CATSRASITEAFF	TGTGCCACCAGCAGAGCGTCCATCACTGAAGCTTTCTTT
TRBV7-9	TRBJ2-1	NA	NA	CASSPKQAVGRSSYNEQFF	TGTGCCAGCAGCCCAAAACAGGCGGTGGGTCGAAGCTCCTACAATGAGCAGTTCTTC
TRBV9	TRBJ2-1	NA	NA	CASSVRQDEQFF	TGTGCCAGCAGCGTACGACAGGATGAGCAGTTCTTC
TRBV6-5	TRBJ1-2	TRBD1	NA	CASKNPGTAYGYTF	TGTGCCAGCAAAAACCCTGGGACAGCTTATGGCTACACCTTC
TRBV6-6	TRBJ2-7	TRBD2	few	CASISGNEQYF	TGTGCCAGCATTAGCGGGAATGAGCAGTACTTC
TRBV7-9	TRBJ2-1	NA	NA	CASSLKRYNEQFF	TGTGCCAGCAGCTTAAAGCGGTACAATGAGCAGTTCTTC
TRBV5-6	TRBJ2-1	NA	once	CASSFSDPYNEQFF	TGTGCCAGCAGCTTCAGCGATCCCTACAATGAGCAGTTCTTC
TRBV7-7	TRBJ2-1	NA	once	CASSLAPSMPNEQFF	TGTGCCAGCAGCTTAGCCCCATCTATGCCCAATGAGCAGTTCTTC
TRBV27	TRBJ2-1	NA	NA	CASSQTHRALDEQFF	TGTGCCAGCAGTCAGACCCATAGGGCCCTTGATGAGCAGTTCTTC
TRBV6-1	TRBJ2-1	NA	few	CASSEAEAPNEQFF	TGTGCCAGCAGTGAAGCAGAGGCTCCCAATGAGCAGTTCTTC
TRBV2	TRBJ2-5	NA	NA	CASSDGEQETQYF	TGTGCCAGCAGTGACGGGGAACAAGAGACCCAGTACTTC
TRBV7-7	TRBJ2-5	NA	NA	CASSQRRSQETQYF	TGTGCCAGCAGCCAGCGGAGATCCCAAGAGACCCAGTACTTC
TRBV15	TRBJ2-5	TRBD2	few	CATSGAGTQETQYF	TGTGCCACCAGCGGAGCGGGGACCCAAGAGACCCAGTACTTC
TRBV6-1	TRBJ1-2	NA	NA	CASSEVVSPLYGYTF	TGTGCCAGCAGTGAAGTGGTGTCCCCCCTGTATGGCTACACCTTC
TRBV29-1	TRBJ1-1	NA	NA	CSVSPPTGIF	TGCAGCGTTAGCCCTCCCACGGGGATCTTT
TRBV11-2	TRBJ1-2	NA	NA	CASIAGSGYTF	TGTGCCAGCATCGCAGGGTCTGGCTACACCTTC
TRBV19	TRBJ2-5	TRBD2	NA	CASSIGGGSGAETQYF	TGTGCCAGTAGTATAGGGGGCGGGAGCGGTGCAGAGACCCAGTACTTC
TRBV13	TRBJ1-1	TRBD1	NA	CASKLQGFTEAFF	TGTGCCAGCAAGTTACAGGGGTTCACTGAAGCTTTCTTT
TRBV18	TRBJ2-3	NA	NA	CASFHEGERQYF	TGTGCCAGCTTTCACGAGGGGGAGCGGCAGTATTTT
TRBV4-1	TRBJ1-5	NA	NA	CASSRNWAELNQPQHF	TGCGCCAGCAGCAGGAATTGGGCAGAACTAAATCAGCCCCAGCATTTT
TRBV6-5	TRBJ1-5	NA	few	CASSEGSATQPQHF	TGTGCCAGCAGTGAAGGGTCAGCAACTCAGCCCCAGCATTTT
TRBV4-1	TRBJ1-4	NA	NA	CASSQVPIIGEKLFF	TGCGCCAGCAGCCAAGTCCCCATCATCGGTGAAAAACTGTTTTTT
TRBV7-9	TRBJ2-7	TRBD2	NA	CASSSLRDYQTYEQYF	TGTGCCAGCAGCTCTCTCCGGGACTACCAAACCTACGAGCAGTACTTC
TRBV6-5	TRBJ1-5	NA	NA	CASSYSGGAFQPQHF	TGTGCCAGCAGTTACTCGGGGGGCGCGTTTCAGCCCCAGCATTTT
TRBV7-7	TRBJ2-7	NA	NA	CASSLAPGLETHEQYF	TGTGCCAGCAGCCTCGCACCGGGACTCGAAACCCACGAGCAGTACTTC
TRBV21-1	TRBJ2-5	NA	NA	CASSKTSGNITAYQETQYF	TGTGCCAGCAGCAAGACTAGCGGGAACATCACAGCGTACCAAGAGACCCAGTACTTC